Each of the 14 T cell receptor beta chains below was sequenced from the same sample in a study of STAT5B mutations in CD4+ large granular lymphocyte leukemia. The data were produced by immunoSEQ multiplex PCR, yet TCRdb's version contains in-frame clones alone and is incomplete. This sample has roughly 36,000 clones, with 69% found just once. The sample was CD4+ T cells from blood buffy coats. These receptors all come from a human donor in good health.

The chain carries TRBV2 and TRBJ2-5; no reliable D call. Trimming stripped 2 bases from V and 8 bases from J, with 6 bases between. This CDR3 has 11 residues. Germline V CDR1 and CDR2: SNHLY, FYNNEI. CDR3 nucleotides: TGTGCCAGCAGTGAACTCGTTACCCAGTACTTC. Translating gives CASSELVTQYF.

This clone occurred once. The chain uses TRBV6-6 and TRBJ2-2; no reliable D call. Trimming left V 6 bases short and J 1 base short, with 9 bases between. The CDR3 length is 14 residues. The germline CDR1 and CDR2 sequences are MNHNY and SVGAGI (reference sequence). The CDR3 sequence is CASSLMRNTGELFF. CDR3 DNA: TGTGCCAGCAGCCTCATGAGGAACACCGGGGAGCTGTTTTTT.

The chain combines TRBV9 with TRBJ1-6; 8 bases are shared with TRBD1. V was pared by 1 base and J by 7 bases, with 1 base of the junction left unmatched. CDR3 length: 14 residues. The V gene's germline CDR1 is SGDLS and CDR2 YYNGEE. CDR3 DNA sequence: TGTGCCAGCAGCGTACAGGGGGCGAATTCACCCCTCCACTTT. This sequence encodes CASSVQGANSPLHF.

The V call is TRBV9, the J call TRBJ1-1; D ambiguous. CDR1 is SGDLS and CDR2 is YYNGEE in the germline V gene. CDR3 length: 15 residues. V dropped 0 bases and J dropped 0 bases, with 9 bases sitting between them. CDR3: CASSVATSMNTEAFF. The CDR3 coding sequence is TGTGCCAGCAGCGTAGCGACAAGCATGAACACTGAAGCTTTCTTT.

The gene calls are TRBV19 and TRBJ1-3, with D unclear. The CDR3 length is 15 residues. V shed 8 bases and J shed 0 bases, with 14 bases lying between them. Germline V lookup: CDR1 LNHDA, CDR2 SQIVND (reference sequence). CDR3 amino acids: CASSTRTNSGNTIYF. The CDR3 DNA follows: TGTGCCAGTTCTACCAGGACGAACTCTGGAAACACCATATATTTT. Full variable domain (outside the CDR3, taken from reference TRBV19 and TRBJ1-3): DGGITQSPKYLFRKEGQNVTLSCEQNLNHDAMYWYRQDPGQGLRLIYYSQIVNDFQKGDIAEGYSVSREKKESFPLTVTSAQKNPTAFYLCASSTRTNSGNTIYFGEGSWLTVV.

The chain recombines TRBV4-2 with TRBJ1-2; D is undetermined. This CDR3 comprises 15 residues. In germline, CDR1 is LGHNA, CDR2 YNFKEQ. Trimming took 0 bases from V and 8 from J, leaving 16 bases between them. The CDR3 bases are TGTGCCAGCAGCCAAGAGGAACAGCGCGCCACCGGCTACACCTTC. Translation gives CASSQEEQRATGYTF.

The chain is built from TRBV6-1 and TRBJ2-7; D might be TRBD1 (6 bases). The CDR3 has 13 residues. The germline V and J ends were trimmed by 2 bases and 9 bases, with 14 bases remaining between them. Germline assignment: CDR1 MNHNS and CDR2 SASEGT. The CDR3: CASSEQGIFGQYF. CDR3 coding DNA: TGTGCCAGCAGTGAACAGGGGATTTTCGGGCAGTACTTC.

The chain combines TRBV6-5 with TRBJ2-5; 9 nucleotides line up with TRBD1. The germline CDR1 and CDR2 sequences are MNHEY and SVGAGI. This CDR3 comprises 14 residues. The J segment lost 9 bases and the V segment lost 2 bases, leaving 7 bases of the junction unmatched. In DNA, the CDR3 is TGTGCCAGCAGTTACCCCGGGACAGGGCGCCCCCAGTACTTC. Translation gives CASSYPGTGRPQYF.

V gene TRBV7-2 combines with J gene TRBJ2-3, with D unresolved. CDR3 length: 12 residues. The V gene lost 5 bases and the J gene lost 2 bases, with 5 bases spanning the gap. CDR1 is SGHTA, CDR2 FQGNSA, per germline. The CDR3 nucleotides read TGTGCCAGCAGCCCTTTCACAGATACGCAGTATTTT. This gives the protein CASSPFTDTQYF.

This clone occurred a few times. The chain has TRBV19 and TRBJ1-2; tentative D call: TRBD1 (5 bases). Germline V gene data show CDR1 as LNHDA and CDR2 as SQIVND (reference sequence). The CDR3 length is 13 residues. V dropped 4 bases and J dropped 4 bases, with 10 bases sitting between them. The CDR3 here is CASSTQAIYGYTF. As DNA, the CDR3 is TGTGCCAGTAGTACACAGGCGATCTATGGCTACACCTTC.

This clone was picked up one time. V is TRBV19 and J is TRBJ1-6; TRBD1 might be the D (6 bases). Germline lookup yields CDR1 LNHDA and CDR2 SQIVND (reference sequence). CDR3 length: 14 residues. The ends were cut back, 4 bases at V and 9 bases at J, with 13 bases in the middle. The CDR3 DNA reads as TGTGCCAGTAGTACTTCCGGGACATCTTCACCCCTCCACTTT. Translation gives CASSTSGTSSPLHF.

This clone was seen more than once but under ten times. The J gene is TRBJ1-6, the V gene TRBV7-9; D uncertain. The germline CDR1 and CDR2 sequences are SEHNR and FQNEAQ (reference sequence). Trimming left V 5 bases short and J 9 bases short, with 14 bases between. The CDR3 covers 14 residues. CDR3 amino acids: CASSTERGVSPLHF. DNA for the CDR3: TGTGCCAGCAGCACAGAGCGTGGGGTTTCACCCCTCCACTTT.

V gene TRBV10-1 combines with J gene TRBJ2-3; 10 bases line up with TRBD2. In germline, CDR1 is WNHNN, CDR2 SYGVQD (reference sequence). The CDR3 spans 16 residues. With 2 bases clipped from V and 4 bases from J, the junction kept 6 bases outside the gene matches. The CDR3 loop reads CASSEEAGGMADTQYF. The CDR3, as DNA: TGCGCCAGCAGTGAGGAAGCGGGGGGGATGGCAGATACGCAGTATTTT.

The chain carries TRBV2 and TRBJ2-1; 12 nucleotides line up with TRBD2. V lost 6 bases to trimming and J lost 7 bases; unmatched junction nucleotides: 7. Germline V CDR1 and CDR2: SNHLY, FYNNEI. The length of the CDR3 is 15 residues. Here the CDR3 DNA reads TGTGCCAGCAGCACTCTAGCGGGGGGGCGGAATGAGCAGTTCTTC. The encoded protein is CASSTLAGGRNEQFF.